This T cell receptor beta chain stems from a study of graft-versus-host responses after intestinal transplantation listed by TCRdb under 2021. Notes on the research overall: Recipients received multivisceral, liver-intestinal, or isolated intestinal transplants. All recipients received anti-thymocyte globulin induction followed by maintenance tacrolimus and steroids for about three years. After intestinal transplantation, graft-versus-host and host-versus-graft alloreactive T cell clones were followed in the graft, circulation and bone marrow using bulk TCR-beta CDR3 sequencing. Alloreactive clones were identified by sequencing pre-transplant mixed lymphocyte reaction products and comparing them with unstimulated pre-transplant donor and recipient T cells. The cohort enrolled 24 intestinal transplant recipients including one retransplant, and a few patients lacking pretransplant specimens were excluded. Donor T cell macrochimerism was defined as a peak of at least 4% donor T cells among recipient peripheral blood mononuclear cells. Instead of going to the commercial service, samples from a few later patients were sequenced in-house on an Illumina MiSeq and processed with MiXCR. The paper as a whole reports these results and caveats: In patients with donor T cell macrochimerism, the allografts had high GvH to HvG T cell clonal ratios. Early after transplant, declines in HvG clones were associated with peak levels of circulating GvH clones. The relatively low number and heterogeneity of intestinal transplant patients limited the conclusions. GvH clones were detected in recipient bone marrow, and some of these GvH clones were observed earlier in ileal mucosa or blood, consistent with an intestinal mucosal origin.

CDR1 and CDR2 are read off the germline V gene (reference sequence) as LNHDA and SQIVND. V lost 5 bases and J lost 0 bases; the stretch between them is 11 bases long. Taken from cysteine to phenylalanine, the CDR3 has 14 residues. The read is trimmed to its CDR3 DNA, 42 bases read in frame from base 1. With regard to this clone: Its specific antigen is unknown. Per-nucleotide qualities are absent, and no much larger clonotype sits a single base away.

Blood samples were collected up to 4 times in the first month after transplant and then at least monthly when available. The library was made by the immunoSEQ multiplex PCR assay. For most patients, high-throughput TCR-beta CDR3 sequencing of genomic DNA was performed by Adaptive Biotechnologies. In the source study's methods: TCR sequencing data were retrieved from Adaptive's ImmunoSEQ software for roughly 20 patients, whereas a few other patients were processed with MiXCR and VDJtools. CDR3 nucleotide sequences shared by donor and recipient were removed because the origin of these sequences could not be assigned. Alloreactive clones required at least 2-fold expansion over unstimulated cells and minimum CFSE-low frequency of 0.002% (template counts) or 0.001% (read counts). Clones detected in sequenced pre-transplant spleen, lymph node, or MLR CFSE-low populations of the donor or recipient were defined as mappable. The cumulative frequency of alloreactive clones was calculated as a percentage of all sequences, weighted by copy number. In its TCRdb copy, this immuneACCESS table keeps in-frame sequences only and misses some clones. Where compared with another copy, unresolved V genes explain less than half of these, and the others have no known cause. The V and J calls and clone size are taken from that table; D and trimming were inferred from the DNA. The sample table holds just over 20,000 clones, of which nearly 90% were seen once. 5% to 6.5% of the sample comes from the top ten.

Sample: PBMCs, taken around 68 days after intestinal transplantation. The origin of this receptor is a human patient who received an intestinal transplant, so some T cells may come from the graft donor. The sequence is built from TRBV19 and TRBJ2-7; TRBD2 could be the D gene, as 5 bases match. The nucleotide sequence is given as TGTGCCAGTAGTTCCCTGGAGGTCTCCTACGAGCAGTACTTC. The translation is CASSSLEVSYEQYF.